This T cell receptor beta chain was recovered during a study of cytomegalovirus exposure and HLA in healthy donors. Study-level points and caveats: Donors belonging to an Asian-associated ancestry cluster reportedly showed fewer N-insertions in productive TCRs than the roughly 700-donor mean, according to what a later analysis found. Later analysis suggested most CMV-associated TCR beta chains were HLA-restricted. Specific recognition of CMV antigens was confirmed in vitro for a few chains (all CMV-associated).

PCR primers comprised 60 Vbeta and 13 Jbeta primers. The table came from immunoSEQ multiplex PCR; TCRdb's copy has only in-frame clones and leaves some out. Of fewer than 95,000 clones in the sample, 85% are singletons; the top ten hold 6% to 7.5%. Note on this clone: Its antigen is still unknown.

Material: PBMCs. The sequence was obtained from a man aged 40-55 years in good health and CMV-seropositive.

The chain's CDR3 is CAPTQRGAAEQYF. The CDR3 DNA is TGTGCCCCGACCCAGCGGGGGGCAGCCGAGCAGTACTTC. The chain links TRBV5-8 to TRBJ2-7; 9 bases line up with TRBD2. CDR3 length equals 13 residues. Germline CDR1 reads SGHTS; CDR2 reads YDEGEE. The V and J ends lost 10 bases and 6 bases, in that order; junction bases with no gene match: 11.